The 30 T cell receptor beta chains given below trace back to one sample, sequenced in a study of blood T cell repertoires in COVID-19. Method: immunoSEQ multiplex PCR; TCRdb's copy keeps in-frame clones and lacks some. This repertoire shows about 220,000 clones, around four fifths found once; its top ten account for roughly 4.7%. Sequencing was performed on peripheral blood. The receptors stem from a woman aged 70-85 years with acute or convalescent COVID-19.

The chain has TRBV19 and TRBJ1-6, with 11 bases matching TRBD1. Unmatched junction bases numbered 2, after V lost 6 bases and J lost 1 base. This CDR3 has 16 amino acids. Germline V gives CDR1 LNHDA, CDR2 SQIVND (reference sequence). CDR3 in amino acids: CASRDRGLSYNSPLHF. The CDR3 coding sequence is TGTGCCAGTAGGGACAGGGGGCTGTCCTATAATTCACCCCTCCACTTT.

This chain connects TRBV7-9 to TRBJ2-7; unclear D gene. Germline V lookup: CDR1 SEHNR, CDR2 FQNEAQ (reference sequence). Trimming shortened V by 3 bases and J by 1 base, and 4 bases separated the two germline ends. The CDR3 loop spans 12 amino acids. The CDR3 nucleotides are TGTGCCAGCAGCTTTACTTCCTACGAGCAGTACTTC. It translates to CASSFTSYEQYF.

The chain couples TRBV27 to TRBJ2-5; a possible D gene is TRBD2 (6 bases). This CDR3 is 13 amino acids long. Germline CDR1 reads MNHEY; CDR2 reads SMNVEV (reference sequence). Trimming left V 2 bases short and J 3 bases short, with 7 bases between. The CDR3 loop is CASSLTGEETQYF. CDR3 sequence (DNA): TGTGCCAGCAGTTTAACGGGGGAAGAGACCCAGTACTTC.

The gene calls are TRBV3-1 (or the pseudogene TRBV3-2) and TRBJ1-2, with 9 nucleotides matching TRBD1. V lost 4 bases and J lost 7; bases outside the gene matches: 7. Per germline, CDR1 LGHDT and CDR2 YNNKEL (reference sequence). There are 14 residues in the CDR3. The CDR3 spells CASSRGTGLGGYTF. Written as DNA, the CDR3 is TGTGCCAGCAGCCGAGGGACAGGGCTTGGTGGCTACACCTTC.

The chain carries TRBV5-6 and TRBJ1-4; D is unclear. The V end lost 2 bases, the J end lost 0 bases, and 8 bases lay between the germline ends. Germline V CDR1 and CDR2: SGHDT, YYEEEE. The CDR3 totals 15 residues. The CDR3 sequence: CASSFIGTTNEKLFF. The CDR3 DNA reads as TGTGCCAGCAGCTTCATCGGGACAACTAATGAAAAACTGTTTTTT.

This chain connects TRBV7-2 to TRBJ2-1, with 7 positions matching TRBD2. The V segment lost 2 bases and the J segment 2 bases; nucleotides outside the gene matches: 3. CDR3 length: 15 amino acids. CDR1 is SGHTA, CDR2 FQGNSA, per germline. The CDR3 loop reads CASSLTGTTYNEQFF. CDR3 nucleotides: TGTGCCAGCAGCTTAACCGGGACTACCTACAATGAGCAGTTCTTC.

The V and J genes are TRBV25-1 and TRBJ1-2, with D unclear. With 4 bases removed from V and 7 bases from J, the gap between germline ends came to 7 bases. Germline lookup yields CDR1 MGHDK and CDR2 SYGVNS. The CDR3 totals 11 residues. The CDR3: CASSATSGYTF. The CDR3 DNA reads TGTGCCAGCAGTGCCACGAGTGGCTACACCTTC.

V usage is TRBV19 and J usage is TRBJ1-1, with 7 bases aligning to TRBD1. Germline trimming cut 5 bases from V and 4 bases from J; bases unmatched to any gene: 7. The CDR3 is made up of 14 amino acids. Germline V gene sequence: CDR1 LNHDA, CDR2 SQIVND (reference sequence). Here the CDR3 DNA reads TGTGCCAGTAGTCTGCAGGGGGACACCACTGAAGCTTTCTTT. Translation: CASSLQGDTTEAFF.

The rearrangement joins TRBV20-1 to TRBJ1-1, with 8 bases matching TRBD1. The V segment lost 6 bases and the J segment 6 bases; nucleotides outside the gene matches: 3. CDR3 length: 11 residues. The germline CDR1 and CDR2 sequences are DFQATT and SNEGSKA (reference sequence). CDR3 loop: CSASDRAEAFF. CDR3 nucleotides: TGCAGTGCCTCGGACAGGGCTGAAGCTTTCTTT.

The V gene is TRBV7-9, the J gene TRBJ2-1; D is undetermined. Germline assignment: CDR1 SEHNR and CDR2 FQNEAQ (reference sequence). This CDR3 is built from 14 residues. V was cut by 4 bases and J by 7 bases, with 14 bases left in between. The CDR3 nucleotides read TGTGCCAGCAGCTCCGACTTGGCTAGGAATGAGCAGTTCTTC. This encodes CASSSDLARNEQFF.

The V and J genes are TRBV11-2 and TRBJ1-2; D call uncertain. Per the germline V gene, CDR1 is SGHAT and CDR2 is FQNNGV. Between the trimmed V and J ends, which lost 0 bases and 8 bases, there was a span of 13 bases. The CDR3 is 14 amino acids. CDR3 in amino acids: CASSLELFSGGYTF. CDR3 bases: TGTGCCAGCAGCTTAGAACTGTTTTCGGGGGGCTACACCTTC.

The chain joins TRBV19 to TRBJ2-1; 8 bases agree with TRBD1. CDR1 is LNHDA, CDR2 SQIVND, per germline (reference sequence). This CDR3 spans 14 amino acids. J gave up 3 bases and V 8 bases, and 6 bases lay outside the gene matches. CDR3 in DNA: TGTGCCAGTGAGGACAGGGCCCTCTACAATGAGCAGTTCTTC. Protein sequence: CASEDRALYNEQFF.

The CDR3 spells CASSRSDTSNEKLFF. In nucleotides, the CDR3 is TGTGCCAGTAGTCGTTCGGACACCTCAAATGAAAAACTGTTTTTT. The chain recombines TRBV19 with TRBJ1-4; possible D gene TRBD1, 5 bases. This CDR3 contains 15 residues. V was clipped by 5 bases and J by 5 bases, with 15 bases between them. Germline V gene data show CDR1 as LNHDA and CDR2 as SQIVND (reference sequence).

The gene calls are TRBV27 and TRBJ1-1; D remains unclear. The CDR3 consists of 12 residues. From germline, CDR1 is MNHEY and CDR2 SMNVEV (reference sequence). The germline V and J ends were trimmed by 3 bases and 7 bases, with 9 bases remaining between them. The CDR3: CASSFLSGEAFF. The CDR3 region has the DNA TGTGCCAGCAGTTTCCTCTCAGGTGAAGCTTTCTTT.

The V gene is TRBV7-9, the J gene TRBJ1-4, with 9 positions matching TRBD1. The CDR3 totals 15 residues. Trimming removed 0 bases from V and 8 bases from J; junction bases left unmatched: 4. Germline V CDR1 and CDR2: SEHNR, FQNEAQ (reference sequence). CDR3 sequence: CASSLATGGAEKLFF. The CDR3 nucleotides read TGTGCCAGCAGCTTAGCCACAGGGGGCGCCGAAAAACTGTTTTTT. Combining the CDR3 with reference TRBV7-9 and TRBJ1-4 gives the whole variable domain DTGVSQNPRHKITKRGQNVTFRCDPISEHNRLYWYRQTLGQGPEFLTYFQNEAQLEKSRLLSDRFSAERPKGSFSTLEIQRTEQGDSAMYLCASSLATGGAEKLFFGSGTQLSVL.

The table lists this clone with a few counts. CDR3 DNA: TGTGCCAGCAGAACCTTTAGGGGGCGTAGCTCCTACAATGAGCAGTTCTTC. It encodes CASRTFRGRSSYNEQFF. The V gene is TRBV28, the J gene TRBJ2-1, with 7 positions matching TRBD1. CDR3 size: 17 residues. From germline, CDR1 is MDHEN and CDR2 SYDVKM. With V trimmed by 6 bases and J by 0 bases, 11 bases remained unmatched. The full variable domain, its missing parts supplied by reference TRBV28 and TRBJ2-1, is DVKVTQSSRYLVKRTGEKVFLECVQDMDHENMFWYRQDPGLGLRLIYFSYDVKMKEKGDIPEGYSVSREKKERFSLILESASTNQTSMYLCASRTFRGRSSYNEQFFGPGTRLTVL.

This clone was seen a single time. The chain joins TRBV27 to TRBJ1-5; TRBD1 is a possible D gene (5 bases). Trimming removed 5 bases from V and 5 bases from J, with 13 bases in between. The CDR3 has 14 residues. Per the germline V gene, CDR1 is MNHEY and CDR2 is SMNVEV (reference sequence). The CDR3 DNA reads TGTGCCAGCAGTCCTTGGGGGGGGGATCAGCCCCAGCATTTT. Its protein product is CASSPWGGDQPQHF.

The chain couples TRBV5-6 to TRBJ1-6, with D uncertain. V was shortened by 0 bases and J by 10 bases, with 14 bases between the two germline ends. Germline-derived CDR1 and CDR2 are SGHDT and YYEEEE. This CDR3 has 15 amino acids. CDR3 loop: CASSLGGGMGSPLHF. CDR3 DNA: TGTGCCAGCAGCTTGGGCGGAGGGATGGGATCACCCCTCCACTTT. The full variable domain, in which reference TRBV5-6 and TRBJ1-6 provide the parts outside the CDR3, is DAGVTQSPTHLIKTRGQQVTLRCSPKSGHDTVSWYQQALGQGPQFIFQYYEEEERQRGNFPDRFSGHQFPNYSSELNVNALLLGDSALYLCASSLGGGMGSPLHFGNGTRLTVT.

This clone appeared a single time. The CDR3 region is CASSQSLGTPGNTIYF. CDR3 DNA sequence: TGTGCCAGCAGCCAATCCCTAGGGACACCCGGAAACACCATATATTTT. The V and J genes are TRBV4-2 and TRBJ1-3; tentative D call: TRBD1 (6 bases). The CDR3 has 16 residues. CDR1 is LGHNA and CDR2 is YNFKEQ in the germline V gene. Trimming stripped 2 bases from V and 4 bases from J, with 15 bases between.

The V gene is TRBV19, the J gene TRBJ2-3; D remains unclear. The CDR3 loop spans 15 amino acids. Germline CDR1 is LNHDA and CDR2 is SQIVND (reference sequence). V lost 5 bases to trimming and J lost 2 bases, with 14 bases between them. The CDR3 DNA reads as TGTGCCAGTAGTTCCTTAGGCGGATCCACAGATACGCAGTATTTT. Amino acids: CASSSLGGSTDTQYF. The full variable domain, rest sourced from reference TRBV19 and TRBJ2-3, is DGGITQSPKYLFRKEGQNVTLSCEQNLNHDAMYWYRQDPGQGLRLIYYSQIVNDFQKGDIAEGYSVSREKKESFPLTVTSAQKNPTAFYLCASSSLGGSTDTQYFGPGTRLTVL.

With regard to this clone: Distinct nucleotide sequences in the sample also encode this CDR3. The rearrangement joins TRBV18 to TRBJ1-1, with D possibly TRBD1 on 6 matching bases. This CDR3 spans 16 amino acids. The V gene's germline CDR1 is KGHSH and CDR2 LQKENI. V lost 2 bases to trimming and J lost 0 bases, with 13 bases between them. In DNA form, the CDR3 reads TGTGCCAGCTCACCAAGCCCGACAGGCATGAACACTGAAGCTTTCTTT. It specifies CASSPSPTGMNTEAFF.

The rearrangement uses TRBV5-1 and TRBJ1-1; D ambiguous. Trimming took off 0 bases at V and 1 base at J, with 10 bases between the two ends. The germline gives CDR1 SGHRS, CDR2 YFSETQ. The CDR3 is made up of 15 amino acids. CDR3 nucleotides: TGCGCCAGCAGCTTGGTAGGTGGAGGGAACACTGAAGCTTTCTTT. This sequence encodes CASSLVGGGNTEAFF.

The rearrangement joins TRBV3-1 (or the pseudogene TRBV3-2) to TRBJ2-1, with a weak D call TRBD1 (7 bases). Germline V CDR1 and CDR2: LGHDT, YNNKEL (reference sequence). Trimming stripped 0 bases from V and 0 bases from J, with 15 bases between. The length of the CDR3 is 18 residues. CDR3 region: CASSQERRGRNSYNEQFF. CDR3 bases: TGTGCCAGCAGCCAAGAAAGGAGGGGGCGAAACTCCTACAATGAGCAGTTCTTC.

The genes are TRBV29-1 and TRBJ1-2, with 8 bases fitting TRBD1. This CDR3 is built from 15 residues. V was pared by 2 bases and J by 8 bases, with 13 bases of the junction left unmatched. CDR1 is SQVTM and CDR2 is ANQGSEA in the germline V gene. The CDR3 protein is CSVERSEDRVKGYTF. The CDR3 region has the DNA TGCAGCGTTGAACGGAGCGAGGACAGGGTTAAAGGCTACACCTTC.

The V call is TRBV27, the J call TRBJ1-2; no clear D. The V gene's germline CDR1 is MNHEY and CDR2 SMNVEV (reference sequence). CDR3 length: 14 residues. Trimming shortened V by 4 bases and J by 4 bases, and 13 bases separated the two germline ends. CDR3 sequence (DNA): TGTGCCAGCAGTTCTAACCACCAGGTCTATGGCTACACCTTC. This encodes CASSSNHQVYGYTF.

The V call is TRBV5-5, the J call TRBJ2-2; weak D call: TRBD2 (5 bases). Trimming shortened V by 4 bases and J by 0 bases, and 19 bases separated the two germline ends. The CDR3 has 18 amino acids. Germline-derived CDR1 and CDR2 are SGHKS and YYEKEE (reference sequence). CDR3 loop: CASSPLVGIGANTGELFF. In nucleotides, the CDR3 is TGTGCCAGCAGCCCCCTAGTCGGGATTGGGGCGAACACCGGGGAGCTGTTTTTT.

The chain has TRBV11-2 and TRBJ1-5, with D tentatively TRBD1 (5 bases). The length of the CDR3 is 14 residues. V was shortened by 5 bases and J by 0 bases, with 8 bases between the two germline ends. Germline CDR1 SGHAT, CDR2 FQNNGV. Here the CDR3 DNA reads TGTGCCAGCAGCGAACAGGTTAGCAATCAGCCCCAGCATTTT. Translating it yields CASSEQVSNQPQHF. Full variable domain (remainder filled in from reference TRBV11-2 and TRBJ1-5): EAGVAQSPRYKIIEKRQSVAFWCNPISGHATLYWYQQILGQGPKLLIQFQNNGVVDDSQLPKDRFSAERLKGVDSTLKIQPAKLEDSAVYLCASSEQVSNQPQHFGDGTRLSIL.

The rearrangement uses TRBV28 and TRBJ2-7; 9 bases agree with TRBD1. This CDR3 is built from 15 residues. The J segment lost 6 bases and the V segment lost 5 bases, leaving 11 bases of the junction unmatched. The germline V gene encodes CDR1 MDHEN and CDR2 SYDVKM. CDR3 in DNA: TGTGCCAGCAGTACCGCCGGGACAGGGTACAGCGAGCAGTACTTC. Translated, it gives CASSTAGTGYSEQYF.

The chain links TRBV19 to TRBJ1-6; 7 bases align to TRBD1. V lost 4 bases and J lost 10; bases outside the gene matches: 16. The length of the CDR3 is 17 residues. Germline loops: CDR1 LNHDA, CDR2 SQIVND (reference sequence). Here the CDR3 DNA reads TGTGCCAGTAGTAGCACTTATCCGGGACAGCTGTCCTCACCCCTCCACTTT. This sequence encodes CASSSTYPGQLSSPLHF.

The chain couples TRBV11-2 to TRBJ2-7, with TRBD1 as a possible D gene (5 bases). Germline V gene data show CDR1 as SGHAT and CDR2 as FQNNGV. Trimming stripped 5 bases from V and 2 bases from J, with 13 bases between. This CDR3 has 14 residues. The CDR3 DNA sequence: TGTGCCAGCAGCCTGGGGCGGATTACCTACGAGCAGTACTTC. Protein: CASSLGRITYEQYF.